Shown below are 23 T cell receptor beta chains from a single sample sequenced in a study of T cell changes during pregnancy in multiple sclerosis. Assay: immunoSEQ multiplex PCR; the TCRdb copy retains only in-frame clones and omits some. This table has over 60,000 clones, about nine tenths appearing once. The starting material was peripheral blood, obtained in the third trimester of pregnancy. The receptors come from a female donor in good health, enrolled as a control in a pregnancy study.

The chain combines TRBV27 with TRBJ1-2, with a possible D match to TRBD1 (6 bases). V was shortened by 6 bases and J by 2 bases, with 10 bases between the two germline ends. CDR1 and CDR2 (germline): MNHEY, SMNVEV (reference sequence). The CDR3 has 13 amino acids. The chain's CDR3 is CASSPQGNYGYTF. Written as DNA, the CDR3 is TGTGCCAGCAGCCCACAGGGAAACTATGGCTACACCTTC.

This rearrangement joins TRBV5-1 to TRBJ2-3, with 8 bases matching TRBD1. CDR3 length: 12 amino acids. The J segment lost 6 bases and the V segment lost 5 bases, leaving 2 bases of the junction unmatched. Germline V CDR1 and CDR2: SGHRS, YFSETQ. The CDR3 region is CASRRDRDTQYF. CDR3 sequence (DNA): TGCGCCAGCAGGCGGGACAGGGATACGCAGTATTTT.

V gene TRBV25-1 combines with J gene TRBJ2-1; 8 bases map to TRBD2. V trimming: 6 bases; J trimming: 8 bases; junction bases outside the gene matches: 6. The CDR3 extends over 13 amino acids. The V gene's germline CDR1 is MGHDK and CDR2 SYGVNS. CDR3 sequence reads: CASRAGTRDEQFF. For the CDR3, the DNA is TGTGCCAGCAGGGCCGGGACTAGAGATGAGCAGTTCTTC.

The rearrangement links TRBV27 to TRBJ1-4; 9 bases align to TRBD1. The CDR3 loop spans 15 amino acids. V lost 8 bases and J lost 5; bases outside the gene matches: 9. Germline loops: CDR1 MNHEY, CDR2 SMNVEV (reference sequence). The CDR3 here is CASCPWDRVNEKLFF. The CDR3, as DNA: TGTGCCAGCTGCCCCTGGGACAGGGTAAATGAAAAACTGTTTTTT.

The CDR3 DNA reads TGTGCCAGCAGTGAAGCTCGGACAGGGGTGGGCTACACCTTC. Translating it yields CASSEARTGVGYTF. The chain uses TRBV2 and TRBJ1-2; 9 bases are a match to TRBD1. The CDR3 runs to 14 residues. CDR1 is SNHLY and CDR2 is FYNNEI in the germline V gene. The V gene end was trimmed by 0 bases and the J gene end by 8 bases; junction bases not matched to a gene: 4.

This chain joins TRBV5-6 and TRBJ2-2, with TRBD1 identical over 9 bases. The CDR3 consists of 15 residues. The germline gives CDR1 SGHDT, CDR2 YYEEEE. Losses at the gene ends were 5 bases for V and 6 bases for J; bases not matched to a gene: 8. As DNA, the CDR3 is TGTGCCAGCAGGGGGACAGGGAAGGGCGCCGGGGAGCTGTTTTTT. The encoded protein is CASRGTGKGAGELFF.

This sequence joins TRBV25-1 and TRBJ2-1; 8 bases map to TRBD2. Looked up from germline, CDR1 is MGHDK and CDR2 is SYGVNS. This CDR3 contains 15 residues. V lost 3 bases and J lost 4; bases outside the gene matches: 5. Here the CDR3 reads CASSDPGTRYNEQFF. DNA for the CDR3: TGTGCCAGCAGTGACCCCGGGACTAGATACAATGAGCAGTTCTTC.

The chain recombines TRBV5-6 with TRBJ2-1; no clear D gene. This CDR3 has 13 amino acids. Germline V gives CDR1 SGHDT, CDR2 YYEEEE. Trimming took off 5 bases at V and 10 bases at J, with 16 bases between the two ends. CDR3 sequence (DNA): TGTGCCAGCAGTACTTACAGCAAAGAGGAGCAGTTCTTC. Translated: CASSTYSKEEQFF.

The rearrangement links TRBV5-1 to TRBJ1-2; 7 nucleotides agree with TRBD1. CDR3 length: 14 residues. V shed 4 bases, J shed 4 bases, and the junction held 7 bases outside the gene matches. Germline V gene lookup returns CDR1 SGHRS and CDR2 YFSETQ. The CDR3 nucleotides read TGCGCCAGCAGCCCGGGACAGTATGTCTATGGCTACACCTTC. Translation gives CASSPGQYVYGYTF.

The chain carries TRBV5-4 and TRBJ2-1; 7 positions agree with TRBD2. This CDR3 spans 15 amino acids. V gave up 0 bases and J gave up 5 bases; unmatched junction bases: 5. Germline CDR1 SGHNT, CDR2 YYREEE (reference sequence). The CDR3 spells CASSLAPSGHNEQFF. For the CDR3, the DNA is TGTGCCAGCAGCTTGGCCCCTAGCGGACACAATGAGCAGTTCTTC.

The chain carries TRBV10-2 and TRBJ1-1, with D perhaps matching TRBD1 (6 bases). Trimming pared 6 bases from V and 1 base from J, leaving 9 bases between. The CDR3 sequence is 13 residues long. Looked up from germline, CDR1 is WSHSY and CDR2 is SAAADI. The DNA of the CDR3 is TGCGCCAGCAGCAGACAGGCGAACACTGAAGCTTTCTTT. This translates into CASSRQANTEAFF.

The rearrangement uses TRBV7-2 and TRBJ2-2; D is uncertain. Between the trimmed V and J ends, which lost 5 bases and 0 bases, there was a span of 13 bases. Per the germline V gene, CDR1 is SGHTA and CDR2 is FQGNSA. The CDR3 contains 16 residues. DNA for the CDR3: TGTGCCAGCAGCCCGCTGGTGTCAGCGAACACCGGGGAGCTGTTTTTT. As protein: CASSPLVSANTGELFF. Filled out from reference TRBV7-2 and TRBJ2-2, the complete variable domain reads GAGVSQSPSNKVTEKGKDVELRCDPISGHTALYWYRQSLGQGLEFLIYFQGNSAPDKSGLPSDRFSAERTGGSVSTLTIQRTQQEDSAVYLCASSPLVSANTGELFFGEGSRLTVL.

In this sample, this clone turned up once. The chain uses TRBV18 and TRBJ2-1; 7 bases are a match to TRBD1. V gave up 0 bases and J gave up 10 bases; unmatched junction bases: 9. Germline CDR1 is KGHSH and CDR2 is LQKENI. This CDR3 is built from 15 residues. Here the CDR3 reads CASSPPSRGGEEQFF. Written as DNA, the CDR3 is TGTGCCAGCTCACCACCGTCTAGAGGGGGCGAGGAGCAGTTCTTC.

The chain links TRBV19 to TRBJ1-1, with no clear D. Germline CDR1 is LNHDA and CDR2 is SQIVND (reference sequence). The V gene lost 0 bases and the J gene lost 6 bases, with 8 bases spanning the gap. The CDR3 is 13 residues long. The CDR3 DNA reads as TGTGCCAGTAGTATAGAACATACCGCTGAAGCTTTCTTT. This gives the protein CASSIEHTAEAFF.

This clone showed up just once. The rearrangement uses TRBV7-6 and TRBJ1-1, with D possibly being TRBD1 (5 bases). V was cut by 5 bases and J by 5 bases, with 15 bases left in between. Germline values: CDR1 SGHVS, CDR2 FNYEAQ. There are 14 residues in the CDR3. The CDR3 loop reads CASSRQGAWTEAFF. The CDR3 region has the DNA TGTGCCAGCAGCCGACAAGGGGCATGGACTGAAGCTTTCTTT.

V is TRBV28 and J is TRBJ1-1; 9 nucleotides match TRBD1. The CDR3 is 13 residues long. V dropped 4 bases and J dropped 7; count of bases not matched to a gene: 4. Germline loops: CDR1 MDHEN, CDR2 SYDVKM. In DNA form, the CDR3 reads TGTGCCAGCAGTTCCCCGGACAGGGGTGAAGCTTTCTTT. Its protein product is CASSSPDRGEAFF. Full variable domain (rest looked up from reference TRBV28 and TRBJ1-1): DVKVTQSSRYLVKRTGEKVFLECVQDMDHENMFWYRQDPGLGLRLIYFSYDVKMKEKGDIPEGYSVSREKKERFSLILESASTNQTSMYLCASSSPDRGEAFFGQGTRLTVV.

The J gene is TRBJ2-1, the V gene TRBV6-5; 8 bases fit TRBD1. There are 15 residues in the CDR3. Germline V CDR1 and CDR2: MNHEY, SVGAGI. V lost 6 bases to trimming and J lost 2 bases; unmatched junction nucleotides: 6. The CDR3 sequence is CASRSDRGPYNEQFF. CDR3 DNA sequence: TGTGCCAGCAGATCTGACAGGGGTCCCTACAATGAGCAGTTCTTC.

The chain has TRBV6-5 and TRBJ1-1; D is perhaps TRBD1 (5 bases). Per the germline V gene, CDR1 is MNHEY and CDR2 is SVGAGI. The V and J ends lost 5 bases and 7 bases respectively, with 11 bases between them. The CDR3 length is 12 residues. As DNA, the CDR3 is TGTGCCAGCAGTCCCCGGAGGGGTGAAGCTTTCTTT. It translates to CASSPRRGEAFF.

The chain links TRBV6-1 to TRBJ2-7, with 7 bases fitting TRBD2. This CDR3 is built from 10 residues. The junction had 0 bases not matched to a gene; V was cut back by 6 bases and J by 7 bases. Germline CDR1 MNHNS, CDR2 SASEGT. The CDR3 DNA reads as TGTGCCAGCAGGCGGGAGGAGCAGTACTTC. Protein sequence: CASRREEQYF.

The gene calls are TRBV9 and TRBJ2-1; 13 nucleotides line up with TRBD2. CDR3 length equals 17 residues. V shed 2 bases and J 2 bases; nucleotides not matched to a gene: 4. CDR1 is SGDLS and CDR2 is YYNGEE in the germline V gene. This chain's CDR3 is CASSVGTSGIPYNEQFF. CDR3 DNA sequence: TGTGCCAGCAGCGTCGGGACTAGCGGGATCCCCTACAATGAGCAGTTCTTC. The complete variable domain, with remaining parts taken from reference TRBV9 and TRBJ2-1, reads DSGVTQTPKHLITATGQRVTLRCSPRSGDLSVYWYQQSLDQGLQFLIQYYNGEERAKGNILERFSAQQFPDLHSELNLSSLELGDSALYFCASSVGTSGIPYNEQFFGPGTRLTVL.

The rearrangement uses TRBV6-1 and TRBJ2-3; 8 bases agree with TRBD2. This CDR3 contains 15 residues. Losses at the gene ends were 6 bases for V and 1 base for J; bases not matched to a gene: 6. In germline, CDR1 is MNHNS, CDR2 SASEGT. CDR3 DNA: TGTGCCAGCAGCTCGGGGGGGCGGGGCACAGATACGCAGTATTTT. Protein: CASSSGGRGTDTQYF.

The chain joins TRBV27 to TRBJ1-2, with a weak D call TRBD1 (5 bases). The CDR3 sequence is 15 residues long. V dropped 5 bases and J dropped 5 bases, with 18 bases sitting between them. Per the germline V gene, CDR1 is MNHEY and CDR2 is SMNVEV (reference sequence). The CDR3, as DNA: TGTGCCAGCAGTGGGACTCCGGGATACACTTATGGCTACACCTTC. Protein product: CASSGTPGYTYGYTF.

Only one count was recorded for this clone. The genes are TRBV18 and TRBJ1-1, with D hard to call. The V end lost 6 bases, the J end lost 8 bases, and 13 bases lay between the germline ends. Germline V CDR1 and CDR2: KGHSH, LQKENI. The CDR3 loop spans 12 amino acids. The CDR3 DNA follows: TGTGCCAGCTCTGAGGGTATGAGAGAAGCTTTCTTT. Amino acids: CASSEGMREAFF.